This T cell receptor (beta chain) was sequenced for a study of T cell repertoires in cytomegalovirus infection. About the study: Indications of both CMV infection and matching HLA type were provided by public TCR beta signatures. Study-wide results and caveats: The response measured ex vivo was dominated by TCR beta clonotypes (HLA-C-restricted and CMV-specific). CMV carriers having the relevant HLA were flagged by cumulative public TCR beta family frequency.

Germline V gives CDR1 MNHEY, CDR2 SVGAGI. The CDR3 has 16 amino acids. V was pared by 0 bases and J by 6 bases, with 3 bases of the junction left unmatched. This clonotype was seen repeatedly, ten times or more. Antigen unknown. TCRdb reprocessed the reads with MiXCR, giving one entry per CDR3 protein. The sample has about 460,000 distinct CDR3 sequences, 11% seen once. The chain combines TRBV6-5 with TRBJ2-7; 15 nucleotides align to TRBD2. Sequenced: PBMCs. The TCR sequence derives from a human donor in good health (CMV status not recorded). Some clones in this sample may be carry-over from other donors' samples. In DNA form, the CDR3 reads TGTGCCAGCAGTTACTCGGGACTAGCGGGAGGTTCCGAGCAGTACTTC. This codes for CASSYSGLAGGSEQYF.